Below, 5 T cell receptor beta chains from the same sample are listed, as sequenced in a study of identical twins. TCRdb ran MiXCR on the 5' RACE reads and lists one entry per CDR3 protein. Of some 590,000 distinct CDR3 sequences listed, more than 9% are singletons. The sample was also reused in another study, on yellow fever vaccine responses in identical twins.

The sample taken for sequencing was PBMCs. These receptors were collected from a woman aged 18-30 years in good health.

This clonotype was recorded many times. V gene TRBV5-1 combines with J gene TRBJ2-2, with a weak D call TRBD1 (5 bases). Germline CDR1 SGHRS, CDR2 YFSETQ. The CDR3 runs 13 residues. V shed 5 bases and J shed 4 bases, with 9 bases lying between them. CDR3 protein: CASSGQATGELFF. The CDR3 DNA is TGCGCCAGCAGTGGACAAGCCACCGGGGAGCTGTTTTTT.

This clonotype was seen only a few times. The chain couples TRBV7-9 to TRBJ1-1; D perhaps matches TRBD1 (5 bases). The V gene's germline CDR1 is SEHNR and CDR2 FQNEAQ (reference sequence). The CDR3 is 14 residues long. V was cut by 8 bases and J by 1 base, with 14 bases left in between. The CDR3 nucleotides are TGTGCCAGCGGGGGATGGACTGAGAACACTGAAGCTTTCTTT. This gives the protein CASGGWTENTEAFF.

This clonotype was counted at least ten times. This chain connects TRBV20-1 to TRBJ2-5; TRBD1 aligns across 8 bases. Germline V CDR1 and CDR2: DFQATT, SNEGSKA (reference sequence). This CDR3 is built from 17 residues. Losses at the gene ends were 0 bases for V and 3 bases for J; bases not matched to a gene: 12. The CDR3 region is CSAREYATETGEETQYF. The DNA of the CDR3 is TGCAGTGCTAGAGAGTATGCCACCGAGACAGGGGAAGAGACCCAGTACTTC.

This sequence joins TRBV6-1 and TRBJ2-5; 9 positions agree with TRBD2. The germline V gene has CDR1 MNHNS and CDR2 SASEGT. There are 15 residues in the CDR3. The junction had 14 bases not matched to a gene; V was cut back by 6 bases and J by 9 bases. The CDR3 coding sequence is TGTGCCAGCAGGAGTGTAGCGGGAGTGACGAGCGCCCAGTACTTC. Amino acid sequence: CASRSVAGVTSAQYF.

The V gene is TRBV20-1, the J gene TRBJ2-1; TRBD2 matches at 8 bases. The CDR3 runs 15 residues. After removal of 3 bases from V and 6 bases from J, the junction contained 10 bases not matched to a gene. CDR1 and CDR2 from the germline V gene are DFQATT and SNEGSKA (reference sequence). The CDR3 DNA reads as TGCAGTGCTAGCTTGTTGGGGCTAGCGGGCAATGAGCAGTTCTTC. Its translation is CSASLLGLAGNEQFF.